The table lists the clone carrying this TCR beta chain with many counts. The data are from a study of T-cell reconstitution after alpha-beta-depleted transplantation in children. After removal of 5 bases from V and 0 bases from J, the junction contained 16 bases not matched to a gene. This CDR3 region has 20 residues. CDR1 is SGHVS and CDR2 is FNYEAQ in the germline V gene. Unique molecular identifiers were incorporated when the TCRbeta library was constructed. TCRdb re-derived calls from the PCR reads in MiXCR, one entry per CDR3 protein. The repertoire has around 600,000 distinct CDR3 sequences, more than 9% of them found once; the top ten carry less than 4.5%.

Sequencing was performed on PBMCs from the stem cell graft donor, taken from the stem cell graft. The chain has TRBV7-6 and TRBJ2-1, with 10 nucleotides matching TRBD2. This receptor was taken from a human donor who donated a stem cell graft to a child with acute myeloid leukemia. The CDR3 is CASSLFSGTSGMSSYNEQFF. The CDR3 coding sequence is TGTGCCAGCAGCCTATTCTCGGGTACTAGCGGGATGAGCTCCTACAATGAGCAGTTCTTC.